These T cell receptor beta chains were read from a single sample in a study of blood T cells in healthy people across ages. TCRdb fed the 5' RACE reads into MiXCR, producing one record per CDR3 protein. The table lists about 1.8 million distinct CDR3 sequences, 49% of them singletons. Sequencing was performed on blood. The source is a woman aged 40-49 years in good health. The CDR3 runs from the conserved cysteine through the conserved F or W. A D gene is named only where the DNA matches it firmly. Size values are once, few and many counts, or a class for expanded clones, and some rows have none.

J gene,clone size,V gene,D gene,CDR3 protein,CDR3 DNA
TRBJ2-3,NA,TRBV4-3,NA,CASSQDRTQRTDTQYF,TGCGCCAGCAGCCAAGATCGGACCCAACGCACAGATACGCAGTATTTT
TRBJ2-1,NA,TRBV19,NA,CASSIATSSSYNEQFF,TGTGCCAGTAGTATAGCAACTAGCAGCTCCTACAATGAGCAGTTCTTC
TRBJ1-1,NA,TRBV20-1,TRBD1,CSAKQQGYGEAFF,TGCAGTGCTAAACAACAGGGGTATGGTGAAGCTTTCTTT
TRBJ1-4,NA,TRBV2,NA,CASTDPWGSNEKLFF,TGTGCCAGCACCGACCCCTGGGGGAGCAATGAAAAACTGTTTTTT
TRBJ2-1,NA,TRBV12-3/TRBV12-4,NA,CASSLPGQETQFF,TGTGCCAGCAGCCTCCCAGGGCAAGAGACCCAGTTCTTC
TRBJ2-7,once,TRBV12-5,NA,CASGRLVDGYGEQYF,TGTGCTAGTGGTCGACTAGTAGACGGATACGGGGAGCAGTACTTC
TRBJ2-5,few,TRBV20-1,NA,CSAGPREETQYF,TGCAGTGCTGGGCCCCGCGAGGAGACCCAGTACTTC
TRBJ1-2,few,TRBV29-1,NA,CSSSGGNYGYTF,TGCAGCTCGTCGGGGGGTAACTATGGCTACACCTTC
TRBJ2-1,NA,TRBV27,NA,CASGFERGLSYNEQFF,TGTGCCAGCGGTTTCGAGAGGGGCCTGTCCTACAACGAGCAGTTCTTC
TRBJ2-3,NA,TRBV10-3,NA,CAIRSEPSGDTQYF,TGTGCCATCAGAAGCGAACCCTCGGGAGATACGCAGTATTTT
TRBJ1-1,NA,TRBV11-2,TRBD1,CASSSFQGADEAFF,TGTGCCAGCAGCTCCTTTCAGGGGGCGGATGAAGCTTTCTTT
TRBJ2-3,NA,TRBV7-6,NA,CASSIREGTQYF,TGTGCCAGCAGCATAAGAGAGGGTACGCAGTATTTT
TRBJ2-5,NA,TRBV29-1,NA,CSVLVGEAQYF,TGCAGCGTCCTGGTAGGGGAGGCCCAGTACTTC
TRBJ2-5,few,TRBV2,NA,CASSVRGTETQYF,TGTGCCAGCAGTGTAAGGGGGACAGAGACCCAGTACTTC
TRBJ2-3,few,TRBV2,TRBD1,CASNRDSYTDTQYF,TGTGCCTCAAACCGGGACAGTTACACAGATACGCAGTATTTT
TRBJ2-1,NA,TRBV5-1,NA,CASSLGGGPQIRNEQFF,TGCGCCAGCAGCTTGGGGGGGGGCCCCCAAATTCGGAATGAGCAGTTCTTC
TRBJ2-3,few,TRBV29-1,TRBD1,CSVAGTVVGVDTQYF,TGCAGCGTTGCCGGGACAGTTGTCGGGGTGGATACGCAGTATTTT